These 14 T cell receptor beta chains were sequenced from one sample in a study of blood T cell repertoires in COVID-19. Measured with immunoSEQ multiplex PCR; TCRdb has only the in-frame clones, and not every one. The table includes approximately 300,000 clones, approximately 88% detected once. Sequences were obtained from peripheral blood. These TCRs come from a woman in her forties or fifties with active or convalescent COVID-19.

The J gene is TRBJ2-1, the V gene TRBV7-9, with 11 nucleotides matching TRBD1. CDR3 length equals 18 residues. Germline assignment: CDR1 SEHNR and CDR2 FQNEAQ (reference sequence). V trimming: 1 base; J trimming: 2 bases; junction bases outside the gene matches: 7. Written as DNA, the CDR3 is TGTGCCAGCAGCTTAGAGGCCGGGACAGGGGGTCCCTACAATGAGCAGTTCTTC. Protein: CASSLEAGTGGPYNEQFF.

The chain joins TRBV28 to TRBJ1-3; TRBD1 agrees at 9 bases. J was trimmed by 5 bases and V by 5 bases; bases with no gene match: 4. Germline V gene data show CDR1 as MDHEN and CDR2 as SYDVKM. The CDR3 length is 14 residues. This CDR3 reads CASSPQGARNTIYF. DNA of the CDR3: TGTGCCAGCAGTCCACAGGGGGCTAGAAACACCATATATTTT.

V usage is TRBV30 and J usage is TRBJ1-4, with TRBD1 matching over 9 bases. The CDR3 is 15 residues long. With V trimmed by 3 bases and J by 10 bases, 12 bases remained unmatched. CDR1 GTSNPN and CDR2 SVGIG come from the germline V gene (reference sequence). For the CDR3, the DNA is TGTGCCTGGAGGGGAGTCCCGGGACAGGGAGCAAAACTGTTTTTT. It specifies CAWRGVPGQGAKLFF.

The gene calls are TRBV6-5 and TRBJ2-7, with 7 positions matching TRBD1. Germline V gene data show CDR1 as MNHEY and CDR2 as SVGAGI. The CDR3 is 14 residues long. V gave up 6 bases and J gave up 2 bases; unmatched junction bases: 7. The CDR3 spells CASRTTGVAYEQYF. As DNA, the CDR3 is TGTGCCAGCAGGACAACAGGGGTAGCCTACGAGCAGTACTTC.

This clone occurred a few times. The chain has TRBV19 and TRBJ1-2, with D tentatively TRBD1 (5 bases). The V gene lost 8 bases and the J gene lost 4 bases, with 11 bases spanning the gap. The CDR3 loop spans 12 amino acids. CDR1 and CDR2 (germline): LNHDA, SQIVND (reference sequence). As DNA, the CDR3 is TGTGCCAGTCAGACAGCGGGCTATGGCTACACCTTC. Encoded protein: CASQTAGYGYTF.

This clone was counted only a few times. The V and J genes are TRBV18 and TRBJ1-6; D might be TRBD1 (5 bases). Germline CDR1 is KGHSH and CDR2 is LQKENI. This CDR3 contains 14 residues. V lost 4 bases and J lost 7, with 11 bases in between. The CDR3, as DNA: TGTGCCAGCTCACTTTTGACAGTCAATTCACCCCTCCACTTT. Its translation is CASSLLTVNSPLHF.

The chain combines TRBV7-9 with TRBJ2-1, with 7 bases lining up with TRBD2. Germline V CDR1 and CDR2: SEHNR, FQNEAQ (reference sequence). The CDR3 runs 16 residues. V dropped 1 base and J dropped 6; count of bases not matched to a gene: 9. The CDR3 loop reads CASSLDVASGGNEQFF. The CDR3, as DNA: TGTGCCAGCAGCTTAGACGTAGCTAGCGGAGGCAATGAGCAGTTCTTC.

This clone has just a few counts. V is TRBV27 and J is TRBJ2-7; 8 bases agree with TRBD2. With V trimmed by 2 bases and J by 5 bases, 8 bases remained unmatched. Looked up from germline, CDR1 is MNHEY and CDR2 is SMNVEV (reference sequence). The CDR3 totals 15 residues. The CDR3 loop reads CASSLRGGLVHEQYF. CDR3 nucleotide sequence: TGTGCCAGCAGTTTACGGGGGGGACTAGTTCACGAGCAGTACTTC.

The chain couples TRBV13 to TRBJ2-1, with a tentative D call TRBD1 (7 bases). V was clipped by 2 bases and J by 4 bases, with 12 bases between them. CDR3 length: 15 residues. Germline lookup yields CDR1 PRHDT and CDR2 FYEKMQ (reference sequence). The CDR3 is CASSLPRGAYNEQFF. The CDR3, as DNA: TGTGCCAGCAGCTTACCCAGGGGGGCGTACAATGAGCAGTTCTTC.

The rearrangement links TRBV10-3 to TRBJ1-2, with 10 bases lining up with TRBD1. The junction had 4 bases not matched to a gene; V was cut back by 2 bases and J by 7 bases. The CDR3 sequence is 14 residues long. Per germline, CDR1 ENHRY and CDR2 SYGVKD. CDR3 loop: CAISEPRDRGGYTF. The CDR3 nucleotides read TGTGCCATCAGTGAGCCCCGGGACAGGGGTGGCTACACCTTC.

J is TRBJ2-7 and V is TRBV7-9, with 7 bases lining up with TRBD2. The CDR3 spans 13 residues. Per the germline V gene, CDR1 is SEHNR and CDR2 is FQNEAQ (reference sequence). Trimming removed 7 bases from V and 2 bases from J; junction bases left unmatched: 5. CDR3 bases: TGTGCCAGCACTAGCGGAACTGCCTACGAGCAGTACTTC. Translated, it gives CASTSGTAYEQYF.

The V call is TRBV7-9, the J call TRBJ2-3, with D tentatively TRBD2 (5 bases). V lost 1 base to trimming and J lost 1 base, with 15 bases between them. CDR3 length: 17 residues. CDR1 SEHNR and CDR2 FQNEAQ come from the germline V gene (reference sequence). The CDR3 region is CASSLGQGRKGTDTQYF. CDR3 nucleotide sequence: TGTGCCAGCAGCTTAGGACAAGGGAGAAAGGGCACAGATACGCAGTATTTT.

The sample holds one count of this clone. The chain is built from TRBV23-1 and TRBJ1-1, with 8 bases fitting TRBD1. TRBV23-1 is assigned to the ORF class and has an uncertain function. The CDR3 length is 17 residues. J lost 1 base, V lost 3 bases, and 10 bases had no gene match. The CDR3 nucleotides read TGCGCCAGCAGTCACAACGGACAGGGAGACCGGAACACTGAAGCTTTCTTT. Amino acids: CASSHNGQGDRNTEAFF.

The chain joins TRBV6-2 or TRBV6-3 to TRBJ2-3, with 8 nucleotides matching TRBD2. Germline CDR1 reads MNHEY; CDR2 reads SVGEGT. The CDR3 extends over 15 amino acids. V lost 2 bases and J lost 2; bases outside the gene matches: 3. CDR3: CASSYPRGVTDTQYF. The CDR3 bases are TGTGCCAGCAGTTACCCGCGGGGGGTCACAGATACGCAGTATTTT.